The clone carrying this T cell receptor (beta chain) was seen at least ten times. This sample stems from a study of regulatory T cells in long-lasting Graves disease. Building of the TCR beta libraries involved iRepertoire HTBI primers and Arm-PCR of CDR3 regions. TCRdb redid the calling of the multiplex PCR reads with MiXCR, one entry per CDR3 protein. Of 350,000 to 450,000 distinct CDR3 sequences listed, more than 13% are singletons. The sample's time point: newly diagnosed GD, antithyroid drugs for less than 3 months. Extracted RNA from PBMCs served as the source of the TCR library. The CDR3 sequence is 18 residues long. CDR1 and CDR2 from the germline V gene are MNHEY and SMNVEV (reference sequence). V shed 4 bases and J 8 bases; nucleotides not matched to a gene: 11. The sample was also linked to a second study, of T cells in Graves' hyperthyroidism and ophthalmopathy.

The material sequenced was peripheral blood mononuclear cells (PBMCs), taken at new diagnosis, from a patient treated with antithyroid drugs. The sequence derives from a woman in her 30s with Graves disease. The rearrangement uses TRBV27 and TRBJ2-1; 16 bases line up with TRBD2. The CDR3, as DNA: TGTGCCAGCAGTTCAGGGACTAGCGGGAGGGCCCCCTATGATGAGCAGTTCTTC. Encoded protein: CASSSGTSGRAPYDEQFF.